This is a list of T cell receptor beta chains from one sample in a study of cytomegalovirus exposure and HLA in healthy donors. This table comes from immunoSEQ multiplex PCR, and its TCRdb copy is limited to in-frame clones, with some not included. The repertoire holds 200,000 or so clones, with 82% as singletons. Sequenced: PBMCs. Source of these receptors: a boy between 2 and 10 years old in good health and CMV-seronegative. Both conserved end residues are part of each CDR3. The D gene is left open where the match is weak. Only part of the rows carry a size: once, few, many, or a class if the clone is expanded.

v_call	d_call	clone_size	j_call	cdr3_length	cdr3_aa	cdr3_nt
TRBV7-2	-	-	TRBJ2-1	18	CASSVLDHRTALYNEQFF	TGTGCCAGCAGCGTACTAGACCACAGGACAGCCCTTTACAATGAGCAGTTCTTC
TRBV14	TRBD1	-	TRBJ2-7	17	CASSQRALGTGYYEQYF	TGTGCCAGCAGCCAGAGGGCGCTCGGGACAGGGTACTACGAGCAGTACTTC
TRBV6-5	TRBD2	-	TRBJ2-5	13	CASSYSGAGAQYF	TGTGCCAGCAGTTACTCGGGAGCGGGGGCCCAGTACTTC
TRBV4-3	TRBD1	-	TRBJ1-2	16	CASSQGGQGAPNGYTF	TGCGCCAGCAGCCAAGGAGGACAGGGGGCACCAAACGGCTACACCTTC
TRBV5-4	-	once	TRBJ2-5	17	CASSLSPEKERGETQYF	TGTGCCAGCAGCTTGTCCCCGGAAAAGGAAAGGGGAGAGACCCAGTACTTC
TRBV2	TRBD1	-	TRBJ2-2	14	CASRDRVNTGELFF	TGTGCCAGCCGGGACAGGGTTAACACCGGGGAGCTGTTTTTT
TRBV6-6	-	-	TRBJ1-2	13	CASSPRRDGGYTF	TGTGCCAGCAGTCCCCGGCGAGACGGGGGCTACACCTTC
TRBV5-6	TRBD1	-	TRBJ1-3	15	CASSLAGGAGNTIYF	TGTGCCAGCAGCTTGGCAGGGGGAGCTGGAAACACCATATATTTT
TRBV7-2	TRBD2	-	TRBJ2-3	16	CASSFRLAGSTDTQYF	TGTGCCAGCAGCTTTAGACTAGCGGGGAGCACAGATACGCAGTATTTT
TRBV7-9	TRBD1	-	TRBJ2-1	16	CASSLGGTGTKGEQFF	TGTGCCAGCAGCTTGGGGGGGACAGGGACGAAGGGTGAGCAGTTCTTC
TRBV6-1	-	few	TRBJ2-1	16	CASSESQPRLMNEQFF	TGTGCCAGCAGTGAATCTCAGCCCCGACTTATGAATGAGCAGTTCTTC
TRBV13	-	-	TRBJ1-6	14	CASSLTGFGSPLHF	TGTGCCAGCAGCTTAACAGGGTTCGGCTCACCCCTCCACTTT
TRBV18	TRBD1	-	TRBJ2-7	14	CASSRDSWNYEQYF	TGTGCCAGCTCCCGGGACAGTTGGAACTACGAGCAGTACTTC
TRBV10-3	TRBD2	-	TRBJ2-1	13	CAIKPSGEGEQFF	TGTGCCATCAAGCCTAGCGGGGAGGGTGAGCAGTTCTTC
TRBV9	-	-	TRBJ2-7	14	CASSAGTRPYEQYF	TGTGCCAGCAGCGCCGGGACAAGGCCCTACGAGCAGTACTTC